A selection of T cell receptor beta chains follows, all from one sample in a study of T cells in Graves' hyperthyroidism and ophthalmopathy. MiXCR, run by TCRdb on the multiplex PCR reads, gives a single entry per CDR3 protein. The sample includes around 290,000 distinct CDR3 sequences, approximately 17% of them seen just once. The sequenced sample consisted of blood. The receptor set was obtained from a woman in her sixties with Graves' ophthalmopathy. Each CDR3 is given with its conserved first and last residue. Fields, in order: clone size, J gene, V gene, D gene, CDR3 DNA, CDR3 protein. A D gene is named only where the DNA matches it firmly. Some rows have no size entry. The others give once, few or many, or a class for an expanded clone.

-	TRBJ2-7	TRBV4-3	TRBD2	TGCGCCAGCAGCCCTCTTCCGGGGGGAGGCTACGAGCAGTACTTC	CASSPLPGGGYEQYF
few	TRBJ1-3	TRBV20-1	-	TGCAGTGCTGCACAGGGACACACCATATATTTT	CSAAQGHTIYF
few	TRBJ1-2	TRBV20-1	-	TGCAGGGGGACCGCAACTAACTATGGCTACACCTTC	CRGTATNYGYTF
few	TRBJ1-5	TRBV6-1	-	TGTGCCAGCAGCCGGGGGCCGGATAGCAATCAGCCCCAGCATTTT	CASSRGPDSNQPQHF
-	TRBJ1-5	TRBV4-2	-	TGTGCCAGCAGCCAAGAGTCTGGGCTAGATCAGCCCCAGCATTTT	CASSQESGLDQPQHF
many	TRBJ2-2	TRBV20-1	TRBD1	TGCAGTGCTAGGGGGATGACAGGGCAGCGGACCGGGGAGCTGTTTTTT	CSARGMTGQRTGELFF
-	TRBJ2-7	TRBV20-1	-	TGCAGTGCTCAAGACAGGCCCTACGAGCAGTACTTC	CSAQDRPYEQYF
-	TRBJ2-7	TRBV20-1	TRBD1	TGCAGTGCGTGGGACAGGAACTACGAGCAGTACTTC	CSAWDRNYEQYF
many	TRBJ2-5	TRBV11-2	TRBD1	TGTGCCAGCAGCGTAGGGACAGGGCTACAAGAGACCCAGTACTTC	CASSVGTGLQETQYF
many	TRBJ2-1	TRBV6-1	-	TGTGCCAGCTGTCTACAGGGTTACCCCTACAATGAGCAGTTCTTC	CASCLQGYPYNEQFF
many	TRBJ2-1	TRBV6-2/TRBV6-3	TRBD2	TGTGCCAGCAGTTACAGGGGACTAGCGGGCCCAAACGTCGGTGAGCAGTTCTTC	CASSYRGLAGPNVGEQFF
many	TRBJ2-1	TRBV20-1	TRBD1	TGCAGTGCTCCGGGACAGGGGGGCAATGAGCAGTTCTTC	CSAPGQGGNEQFF
many	TRBJ1-1	TRBV6-2/TRBV6-3	-	TGTGCCAGCAGTTATAAACAGGGTTTCGATGAAGCTTTCTTT	CASSYKQGFDEAFF
many	TRBJ2-2	TRBV28	-	TGTGCCATCGGGGCTGGCGGGGAGCTGTTTTTT	CAIGAGGELFF
few	TRBJ2-1	TRBV6-1	-	TGTGCCAGCAGTGAAGAGGCCCGGGGCAATGAGCAGTTCTTC	CASSEEARGNEQFF
many	TRBJ2-7	TRBV5-1	TRBD1	TGCGCCAGCAGCACCGACAGGGGAGTCTACGAGCAGTACTTC	CASSTDRGVYEQYF
many	TRBJ2-7	TRBV30	-	TGTGCCTGGAGCCTCCGGGACATGGGTTACGAGCAGTACTTC	CAWSLRDMGYEQYF
many	TRBJ1-2	TRBV6-5	-	TGTGCCAGCAGTTACTCTCAGGTTCCTTCCTTGGACTATGGCTACACCTTC	CASSYSQVPSLDYGYTF
-	TRBJ1-6	TRBV6-1	-	TGTGCCAGCAGCCAGGTTAGGGATTCACCCCTCCACTTT	CASSQVRDSPLHF
few	TRBJ2-2	TRBV27	TRBD1	TGTGCCAGCAGTTCTCGGACAGCCACAACAGGGGCCTCCGGGGAGCTGTTTTTT	CASSSRTATTGASGELFF
many	TRBJ1-3	TRBV20-1	-	TGCAGTGCCACTCCGGGGGTTGGAAACACCATATATTTT	CSATPGVGNTIYF
many	TRBJ2-7	TRBV27	TRBD2	TGTGCCAGCAGTTCCGGCGGGAGGGGTTTCGACGAGCAGTACTTC	CASSSGGRGFDEQYF
few	TRBJ2-7	TRBV6-1	-	TGTGCCAGCAGCCCAACCTGGGCAGTTACCTACGAGCAGTACTTC	CASSPTWAVTYEQYF
few	TRBJ1-2	TRBV7-6	TRBD1	TGTGCCAGCAGCTTAGTTTCCGGGACAGGGGTGGATGGCTACACCTTC	CASSLVSGTGVDGYTF
many	TRBJ2-7	TRBV18	-	TGTGCCAGCTCCCCTGGAGGGCGCCTCGAGCAGTACTTC	CASSPGGRLEQYF
few	TRBJ2-3	TRBV24-1	-	TGTGCCACCAGTGATGCCCGAGTGTCAACGCAGTATTTT	CATSDARVSTQYF
few	TRBJ2-2	TRBV27	-	TGTGCCAGCAGTTTTGGGCCCTGGGAGCTGTTTTTT	CASSFGPWELFF
-	TRBJ2-5	TRBV5-1	-	TGCGCCAGCAGCTTGTCGGGCCAACCTCGGGGAGAAAAAGAGACCCAGTACTTC	CASSLSGQPRGEKETQYF
many	TRBJ2-3	TRBV18	-	TGTGCCAGCTCACCAGGGGTGGCAGATACGCAGTATTTT	CASSPGVADTQYF
many	TRBJ1-6	TRBV3-1	-	TGTGCCAGCAGCCAAATAGGGGATTCACCCCTCCACTTT	CASSQIGDSPLHF
-	TRBJ1-5	TRBV7-6	TRBD1	TGTGCCAGCAGCCCTTCAGAACAGGGGCGCAATCAGCCCCAGCATTTT	CASSPSEQGRNQPQHF
-	TRBJ1-2	TRBV27	-	TGTGCCAGCAGTTTATTGGCCCCCGAGAGCTATGGCTACACCTTC	CASSLLAPESYGYTF
-	TRBJ1-2	TRBV20-1	TRBD1	TGCAGTGCTAGGAACAGCGGGACAGGGGATTACGGCTACACCTTC	CSARNSGTGDYGYTF
-	TRBJ2-2	TRBV24-1	TRBD1	TGTGCCACCAGTGATGCTCCCGGGACAGGGAACGCCGGGGAGCTGTTTTTT	CATSDAPGTGNAGELFF
many	TRBJ2-3	TRBV18	-	TGTGCCAGCCGTAGCGCCGCGGACTCGGATACGCAGTATTTT	CASRSAADSDTQYF
many	TRBJ2-2	TRBV20-1	-	TGCAGTGCTAGAGAGGTTTTAGCTCGCACCGGGGAGCTGTTTTTT	CSAREVLARTGELFF
many	TRBJ2-5	TRBV5-8	-	TGTGCCAGCAGCTTGGCGACAGTTCAAGAGACCCAGTACTTC	CASSLATVQETQYF
many	TRBJ1-4	TRBV19	-	TGTGCCAGTAGTCCCCGTGAGGAAAAACTGTTTTTT	CASSPREEKLFF
many	TRBJ2-3	TRBV20-1	-	TGCAGTGCTAGAGATCACGGACATACGCAGTATTTT	CSARDHGHTQYF
-	TRBJ2-3	TRBV10-3	-	TGTGCCAGCAATAGACCCGCCGCAGATACGCAGTATTTT	CASNRPAADTQYF
-	TRBJ2-7	TRBV10-3	TRBD1	TGTGCCATCAGCCGGGACAGCACCTACGAGCAGTACTTC	CAISRDSTYEQYF
few	TRBJ2-1	TRBV7-9	TRBD1	TGTGCCAGCAGCCGTAAACCAGGGGGCAGTGAGCAGTTCTTC	CASSRKPGGSEQFF
-	TRBJ2-7	TRBV30	-	TGTGCCTGGGTCAGCAGGATCCCTCCCTACGAGCAGTACTTC	CAWVSRIPPYEQYF
many	TRBJ1-6	TRBV3-1	TRBD1	TGTGCCAGCAGCGCCGGGACAGGTGCGGGCTCACCCCTCCACTTT	CASSAGTGAGSPLHF
few	TRBJ1-1	TRBV5-4	-	TGTGCCAGCAGCTTTGGGGGCTCCTTAGGCCCGAACACTGAAGCTTTCTTT	CASSFGGSLGPNTEAFF
many	TRBJ1-2	TRBV10-3	TRBD1	TGTGCCATCAGTTCAGGGGGCTACTATGGCTACACCTTC	CAISSGGYYGYTF
-	TRBJ2-3	TRBV4-1	-	TGCGCCAGCAGCCAAGACTCAATAGGGGTGGGGCAGGATACGCAGTATTTT	CASSQDSIGVGQDTQYF
many	TRBJ2-6	TRBV7-2	-	TGTGCCAGCAGCCCCCTCTCTGGGGCCAACGTCCTGACTTTC	CASSPLSGANVLTF
many	TRBJ1-4	TRBV18	TRBD1	TGTGCCAGCTCACCGGGGACAGTACGTGAAAAACTGTTTTTT	CASSPGTVREKLFF
many	TRBJ2-5	TRBV30	-	TGTGCCTGGAGCGGAGGGGGCAGCTCAAGGGCCCAGTACTTC	CAWSGGGSSRAQYF
many	TRBJ2-3	TRBV15	TRBD2	TGTGCCACCAGCAGAGAGCGGGGGGAGCGTACAGATACGCAGTATTTT	CATSRERGERTDTQYF
many	TRBJ2-7	TRBV20-1	TRBD1	TGCAGTGCTAGAGGGCTTGGACAGGGGTCCTACGAGCAGTACTTC	CSARGLGQGSYEQYF
many	TRBJ1-2	TRBV5-8	TRBD1	TGTGCCAGCAGCTTGGCAGGCGGGACAGGGAAACTTGGTGGCTACACCTTC	CASSLAGGTGKLGGYTF
-	TRBJ2-1	TRBV9	TRBD1	TGTGCCAGCAATACAGGGGGAAATGAGCAGTTCTTC	CASNTGGNEQFF
-	TRBJ2-7	TRBV10-3	TRBD1	TGTGCCATCAGTGCCAGTCAGACCGGGACAGGGGGCGAGCAGTACTTC	CAISASQTGTGGEQYF
few	TRBJ2-1	TRBV19	-	TGTGCCAGTAGTATAGATTTTGGGTGGCAAAGCTCCTACAATGAGCAGTTCTTC	CASSIDFGWQSSYNEQFF
-	TRBJ1-6	TRBV10-2	TRBD1	TGCGCCAGCGGTCGACAGGGGAGCTTCCCCTTTAATTCACCCCTCCACTTT	CASGRQGSFPFNSPLHF
-	TRBJ1-5	TRBV7-9	TRBD1	TGTGCCAGCAGCAAGGGACAGGGTAACGATCAGCCCCAGCATTTT	CASSKGQGNDQPQHF
many	TRBJ2-3	TRBV28	TRBD1	TGTGCCAGCAGGCTGGGACAGGGAGGGGTTGCTACGCAGTATTTT	CASRLGQGGVATQYF
many	TRBJ1-1	TRBV2	-	TGTGCCAGCAGCGAACAGGGTTTGAACACTGAAGCTTTCTTT	CASSEQGLNTEAFF